The clone carrying this T cell receptor (beta chain) has just a few counts. The library was designed around alpha chains, so this beta chain is a stray read whose abundance carries little weight. The data derive from a study of spatial heterogeneity in lung cancer. Study in general: There were, on average, more than 9.5 raw-read appearances for each unique TCR and UMI combination.

Time point described: sample taken at primary tumor resection. The donors comprised about 74 untreated early-stage non-small cell lung cancer patients. TCRs were sequenced from unsorted whole RNA of tumor, nontumor lung or PBMC. The germline V and J ends were trimmed by 5 bases and 3 bases, with 14 bases remaining between them. From germline, CDR1 is SGHNT and CDR2 YENEEA. The CDR3 sequence is 15 residues long. Individually, TCR cDNA molecules were each labelled with a unique molecular identifier. TCRdb processed the 5' RACE reads anew with MiXCR; each CDR3 protein has one entry. The sample records around 1,100 distinct CDR3 sequences, roughly 12% being singletons.

The receptor was isolated from a female donor with early-stage non-small cell lung cancer. This material consisted of normal lung tissue next to the tumor, taken at surgery. The chain carries TRBV11-3 and TRBJ2-1; D is tentatively TRBD1 or TRBD2 (5 bases each). DNA for the CDR3: TGTGCCAGCAGCCCCGGGACCACGGACTACAATGAGCAGTTCTTC. It translates to CASSPGTTDYNEQFF.